The text below deals with one TCR beta chain. What it binds is not known. These data are taken from a study of identical twins. Study results and caveats: Twin pairs' shared out-of-frame alpha sequences were enriched in low generation probability. Models underestimated out-of-frame TCR alpha sharing in monozygotic twins.

It was template switching that added a universal primer site, and there were unique molecular identifiers on the cDNA. TCRdb called the 5' RACE reads again in MiXCR, with one record for every CDR3 protein. The sample lists 570,000 or so distinct CDR3 sequences, 9.6% occurring once. Trimming at V came to 5 bases and at J to 2 bases, leaving 5 bases not matched to a gene. CDR1 and CDR2 (germline): SEHNR, FQNEAQ (reference sequence). The CDR3 sequence is 14 residues long. No donor was unhealthy or non-Caucasian. The same data also contributed to another study, on yellow fever vaccine responses in identical twins.

The clonotype comes from a woman under 30 in good health. The chain links TRBV7-9 to TRBJ1-2, with 7 bases fitting TRBD1. The specimen was PBMCs. The DNA for the CDR3 is TGTGCCAGCAGCCGGACAGGCGAAAACTATGGCTACACCTTC. Residues: CASSRTGENYGYTF.